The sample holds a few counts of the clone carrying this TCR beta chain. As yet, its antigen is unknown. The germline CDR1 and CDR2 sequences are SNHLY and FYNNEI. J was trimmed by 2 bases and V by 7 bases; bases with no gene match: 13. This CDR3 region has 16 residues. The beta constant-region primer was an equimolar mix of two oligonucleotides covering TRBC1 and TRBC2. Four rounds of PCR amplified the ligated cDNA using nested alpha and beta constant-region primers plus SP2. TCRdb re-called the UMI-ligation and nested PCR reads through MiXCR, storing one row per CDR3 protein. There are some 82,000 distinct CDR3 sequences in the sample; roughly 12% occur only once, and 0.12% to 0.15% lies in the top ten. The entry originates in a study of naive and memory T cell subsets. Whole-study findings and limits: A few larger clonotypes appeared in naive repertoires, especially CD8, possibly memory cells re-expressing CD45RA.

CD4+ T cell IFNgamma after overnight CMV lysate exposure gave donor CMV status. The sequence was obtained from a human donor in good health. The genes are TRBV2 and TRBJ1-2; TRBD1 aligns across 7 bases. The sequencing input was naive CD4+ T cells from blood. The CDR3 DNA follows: TGTGCCAGCACCTTTAGGGACAGTACTCTAAACTATGGCTACACCTTC. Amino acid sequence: CASTFRDSTLNYGYTF.